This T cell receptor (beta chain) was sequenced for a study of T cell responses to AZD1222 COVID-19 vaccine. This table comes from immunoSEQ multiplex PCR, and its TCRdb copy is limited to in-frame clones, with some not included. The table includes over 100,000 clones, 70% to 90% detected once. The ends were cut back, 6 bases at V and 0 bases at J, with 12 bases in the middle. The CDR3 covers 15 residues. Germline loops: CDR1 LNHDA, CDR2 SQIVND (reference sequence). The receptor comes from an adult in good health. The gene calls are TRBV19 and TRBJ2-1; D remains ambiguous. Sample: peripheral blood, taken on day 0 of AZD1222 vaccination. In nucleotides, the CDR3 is TGTGCCAGTAGCGAAGACGGAAGCTCCTACAATGAGCAGTTCTTC. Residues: CASSEDGSSYNEQFF.